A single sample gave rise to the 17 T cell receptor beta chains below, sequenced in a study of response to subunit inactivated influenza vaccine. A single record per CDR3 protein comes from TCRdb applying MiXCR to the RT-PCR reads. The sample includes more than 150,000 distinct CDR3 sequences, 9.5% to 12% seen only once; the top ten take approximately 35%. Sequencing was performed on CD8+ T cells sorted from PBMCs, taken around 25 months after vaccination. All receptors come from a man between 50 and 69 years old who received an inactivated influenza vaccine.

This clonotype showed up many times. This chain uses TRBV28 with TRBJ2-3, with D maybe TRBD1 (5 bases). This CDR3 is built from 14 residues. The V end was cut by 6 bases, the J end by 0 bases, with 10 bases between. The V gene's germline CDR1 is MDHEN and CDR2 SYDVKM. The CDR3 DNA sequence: TGTGCCAGCAGACCGACAGCTAGCACAGATACGCAGTATTTT. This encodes CASRPTASTDTQYF. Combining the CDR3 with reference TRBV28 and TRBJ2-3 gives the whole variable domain DVKVTQSSRYLVKRTGEKVFLECVQDMDHENMFWYRQDPGLGLRLIYFSYDVKMKEKGDIPEGYSVSREKKERFSLILESASTNQTSMYLCASRPTASTDTQYFGPGTRLTVL.

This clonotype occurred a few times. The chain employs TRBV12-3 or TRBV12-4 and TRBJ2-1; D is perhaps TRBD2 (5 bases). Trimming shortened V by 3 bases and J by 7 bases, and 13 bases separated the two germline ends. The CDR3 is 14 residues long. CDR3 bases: TGTGCCAGCAGTTTGGCGGGCGCGCTGAATGAGCAGTTCTTC. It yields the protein CASSLAGALNEQFF.

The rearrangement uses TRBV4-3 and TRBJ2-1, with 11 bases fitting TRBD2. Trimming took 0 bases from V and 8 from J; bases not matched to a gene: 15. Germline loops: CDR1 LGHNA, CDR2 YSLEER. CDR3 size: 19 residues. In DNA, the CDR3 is TGCGCCAGCAGCCAAGAGGGATATATGACACTAGCGGGGGAGCATGAGCAGTTCTTC. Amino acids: CASSQEGYMTLAGEHEQFF.

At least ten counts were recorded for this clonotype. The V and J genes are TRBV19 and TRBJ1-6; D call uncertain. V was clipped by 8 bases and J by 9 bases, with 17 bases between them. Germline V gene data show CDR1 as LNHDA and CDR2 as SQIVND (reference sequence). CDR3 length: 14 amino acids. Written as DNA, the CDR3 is TGTGCCAGTTCCGCCGGGGTTCGAGGTTCACCCCTCCACTTT. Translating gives CASSAGVRGSPLHF. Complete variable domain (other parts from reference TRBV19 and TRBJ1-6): DGGITQSPKYLFRKEGQNVTLSCEQNLNHDAMYWYRQDPGQGLRLIYYSQIVNDFQKGDIAEGYSVSREKKESFPLTVTSAQKNPTAFYLCASSAGVRGSPLHFGNGTRLTVT.

The CDR3 reads CASSLVVGIQPQHF. As DNA, the CDR3 is TGTGCCAGCAGCTTAGTGGTGGGTATTCAGCCCCAGCATTTT. V is TRBV7-8 and J is TRBJ1-5; D remains unclear. Germline V gene lookup returns CDR1 SGHVS and CDR2 FQNEAQ. Deletions cut 1 base from V and 6 bases from J, with 10 bases between. This CDR3 region has 14 residues.

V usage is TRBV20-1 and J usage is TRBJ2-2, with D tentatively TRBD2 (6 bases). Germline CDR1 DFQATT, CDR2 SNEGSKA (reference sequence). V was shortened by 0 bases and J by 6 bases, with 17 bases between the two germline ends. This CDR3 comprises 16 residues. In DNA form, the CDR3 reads TGCAGTGCTAGAGATCTGAGGACTATGAATCCCGGGGAGCTGTTTTTT. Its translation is CSARDLRTMNPGELFF.

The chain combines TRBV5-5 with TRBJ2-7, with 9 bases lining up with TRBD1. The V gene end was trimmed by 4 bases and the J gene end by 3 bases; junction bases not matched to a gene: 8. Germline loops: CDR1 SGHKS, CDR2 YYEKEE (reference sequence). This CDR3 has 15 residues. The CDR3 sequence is CASSPWTGDDYEQYF. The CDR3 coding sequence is TGTGCCAGCAGCCCGTGGACAGGGGACGACTACGAGCAGTACTTC.

Here the CDR3 DNA reads TGTGCCAGCAGTTTATCAGGGGCCTACACCGGGGAGCTGTTTTTT. Translating gives CASSLSGAYTGELFF. The rearrangement joins TRBV27 to TRBJ2-2; a possible D gene is TRBD1 (5 bases). Between the trimmed V and J ends, which lost 0 bases and 3 bases, there was a span of 8 bases. The germline gives CDR1 MNHEY, CDR2 SMNVEV (reference sequence). This CDR3 has 15 amino acids.

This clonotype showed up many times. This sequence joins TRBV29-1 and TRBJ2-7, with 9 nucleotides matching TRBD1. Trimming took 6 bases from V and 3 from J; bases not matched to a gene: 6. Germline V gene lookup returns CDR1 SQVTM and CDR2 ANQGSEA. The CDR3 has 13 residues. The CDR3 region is CSVKTGGSYEQYF. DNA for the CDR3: TGCAGCGTGAAGACAGGGGGAAGCTACGAGCAGTACTTC.

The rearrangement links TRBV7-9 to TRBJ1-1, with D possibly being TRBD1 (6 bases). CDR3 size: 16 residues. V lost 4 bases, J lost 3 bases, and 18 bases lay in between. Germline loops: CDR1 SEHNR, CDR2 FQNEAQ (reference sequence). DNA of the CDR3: TGTGCCAGCAGCTGGAGGCCAGGGGAGTCTGACACTGAAGCTTTCTTT. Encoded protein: CASSWRPGESDTEAFF.

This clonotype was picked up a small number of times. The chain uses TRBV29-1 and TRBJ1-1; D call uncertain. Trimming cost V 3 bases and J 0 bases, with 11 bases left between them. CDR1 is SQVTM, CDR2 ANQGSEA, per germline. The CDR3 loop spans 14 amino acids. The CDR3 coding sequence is TGCAGCGTTGATCGGCCGGAGATGAACACTGAAGCTTTCTTT. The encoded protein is CSVDRPEMNTEAFF. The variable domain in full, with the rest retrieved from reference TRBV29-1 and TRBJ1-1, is SAVISQKPSRDICQRGTSLTIQCQVDSQVTMMFWYRQQPGQSLTLIATANQGSEATYESGFVIDKFPISRPNLTFSTLTVSNMSPEDSSIYLCSVDRPEMNTEAFFGQGTRLTVV.

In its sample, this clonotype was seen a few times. CDR3 protein: CASSEWVRINEKLFF. The CDR3 coding sequence is TGTGCCAGCAGTGAATGGGTAAGGATTAATGAAAAACTGTTTTTT. The V and J genes are TRBV25-1 and TRBJ1-4; no clear D. Germline V lookup: CDR1 MGHDK, CDR2 SYGVNS. V was cut by 1 base and J by 4 bases, with 10 bases left in between. The CDR3 extends over 15 amino acids.

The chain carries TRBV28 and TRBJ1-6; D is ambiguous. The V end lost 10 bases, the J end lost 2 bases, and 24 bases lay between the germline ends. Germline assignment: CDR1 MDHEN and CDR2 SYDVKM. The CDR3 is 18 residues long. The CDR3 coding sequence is TGTGCCACCCACAATTTCCCGACCCGAGGGACCTATAATTCACCCCTCCACTTT. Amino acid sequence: CATHNFPTRGTYNSPLHF.

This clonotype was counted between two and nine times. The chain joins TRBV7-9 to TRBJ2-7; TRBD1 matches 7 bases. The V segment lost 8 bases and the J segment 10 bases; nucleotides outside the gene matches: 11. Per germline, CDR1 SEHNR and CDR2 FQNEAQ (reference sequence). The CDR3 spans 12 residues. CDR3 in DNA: TGTGCCAGCGCCCATGGAAGGGACAGACAGTACTTC. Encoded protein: CASAHGRDRQYF.

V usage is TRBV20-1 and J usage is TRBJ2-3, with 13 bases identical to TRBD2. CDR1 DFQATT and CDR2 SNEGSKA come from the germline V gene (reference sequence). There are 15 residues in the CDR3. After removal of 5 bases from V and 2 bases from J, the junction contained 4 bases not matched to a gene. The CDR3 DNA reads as TGCAGTGCTCCGGGACTAGCGGGACCCACAGATACGCAGTATTTT. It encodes CSAPGLAGPTDTQYF.

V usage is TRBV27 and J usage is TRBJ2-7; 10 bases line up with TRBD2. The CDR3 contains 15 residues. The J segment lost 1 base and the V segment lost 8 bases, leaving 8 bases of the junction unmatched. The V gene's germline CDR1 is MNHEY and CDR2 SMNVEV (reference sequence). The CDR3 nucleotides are TGTGCCAGCTACCCGGAAGCGGGGGGGTCCTACGAGCAGTACTTC. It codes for CASYPEAGGSYEQYF.

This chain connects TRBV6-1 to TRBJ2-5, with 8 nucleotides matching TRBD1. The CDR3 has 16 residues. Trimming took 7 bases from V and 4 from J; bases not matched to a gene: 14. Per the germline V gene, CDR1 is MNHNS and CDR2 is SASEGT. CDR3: CASTSFRGQGGETQYF. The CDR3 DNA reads TGTGCCAGCACCTCCTTCAGGGGGCAGGGAGGAGAGACCCAGTACTTC.